The sample holds one count of the clone carrying this TCR beta chain. Its antigen is still unknown. The PCR made use of 60 Vbeta and 13 Jbeta primers. TCRdb keeps only in-frame clones here, not all; method: immunoSEQ multiplex PCR. The sample consists of some 100,000 clones, about 79% of them appearing once. This CDR3 spans 16 amino acids. Germline trimming cut 4 bases from V and 4 bases from J; bases unmatched to any gene: 4. The germline CDR1 and CDR2 sequences are LNHNV and YYDKDF (reference sequence). This entry comes from a study of cytomegalovirus exposure and HLA in healthy donors. Regarding the study as a whole: For most TCR beta V segments, an earlier analysis put the productive rate at about 90% or about 30% of the time.

The TCR sequence derives from a female donor in good health and CMV-seropositive. The V gene is TRBV15, the J gene TRBJ2-2; 12 positions agree with TRBD1. Sequenced material: PBMCs. CDR3 nucleotide sequence: TGTGCCACCAGCATGGGACAGGGGGCTTTCACCGGGGAGCTGTTTTTT. Translation: CATSMGQGAFTGELFF.